These 6 T cell receptor beta chains were all obtained from the same sample, sequenced in a study of blood T cell repertoires in COVID-19. The repertoire was sequenced with immunoSEQ multiplex PCR; TCRdb's copy has only in-frame clones and lacks some. The table shows roughly 200,000 clones, with approximately 92% occurring only once. Sequences were obtained from peripheral blood. The receptors derive from a man aged 45-60 years with acute or convalescent COVID-19.

The rearrangement links TRBV9 to TRBJ2-2; 8 nucleotides align to TRBD1. Germline values: CDR1 SGDLS, CDR2 YYNGEE. Trimming cost V 4 bases and J 0 bases; bases outside gene matches: 11. This CDR3 contains 18 residues. Written as DNA, the CDR3 is TGTGCCAGCAGCCCCCCACAGGGGGGTAGTACGAACACCGGGGAGCTGTTTTTT. This gives the protein CASSPPQGGSTNTGELFF. The whole variable domain, remainder taken from reference TRBV9 and TRBJ2-2, is DSGVTQTPKHLITATGQRVTLRCSPRSGDLSVYWYQQSLDQGLQFLIQYYNGEERAKGNILERFSAQQFPDLHSELNLSSLELGDSALYFCASSPPQGGSTNTGELFFGEGSRLTVL.

J is TRBJ1-2 and V is TRBV6-5; the D is unclear. The CDR3 has 13 amino acids. V dropped 0 bases and J dropped 6 bases, with 8 bases sitting between them. Germline-derived CDR1 and CDR2 are MNHEY and SVGAGI. The CDR3 DNA sequence: TGTGCCAGCAGTTACTCAGCGAAAGATGGCTACACCTTC. It specifies CASSYSAKDGYTF.

The rearrangement uses TRBV7-2 and TRBJ1-2, with 10 positions matching TRBD1. The length of the CDR3 is 14 residues. Germline V lookup: CDR1 SGHTA, CDR2 FQGNSA. J lost 7 bases, V lost 5 bases, and 7 bases had no gene match. The CDR3 DNA sequence: TGTGCCAGCAGCGCTGCCGGGACAGGGGCTGGCTACACCTTC. Its protein product is CASSAAGTGAGYTF.

The genes are TRBV11-2 and TRBJ1-3; possibly TRBD1 for D (5 bases). The CDR3 contains 18 residues. Germline CDR1 and CDR2: SGHAT and FQNNGV. V was shortened by 5 bases and J by 0 bases, with 20 bases between the two germline ends. CDR3 loop: CASSRGDPGLLSGNTIYF. DNA for the CDR3: TGTGCCAGCAGCCGCGGGGACCCAGGGCTGCTCTCTGGAAACACCATATATTTT. The whole variable domain, remainder taken from reference TRBV11-2 and TRBJ1-3, is EAGVAQSPRYKIIEKRQSVAFWCNPISGHATLYWYQQILGQGPKLLIQFQNNGVVDDSQLPKDRFSAERLKGVDSTLKIQPAKLEDSAVYLCASSRGDPGLLSGNTIYFGEGSWLTVV.

The rearrangement joins TRBV11-2 to TRBJ2-3, with TRBD1 matching over 11 bases. The V and J ends lost 5 bases and 6 bases, in that order; junction bases with no gene match: 7. From germline, CDR1 is SGHAT and CDR2 FQNNGV. The length of the CDR3 is 15 residues. The CDR3 protein is CASSPGTGGRDTQYF. The CDR3 region has the DNA TGTGCCAGCAGCCCCGGGACAGGGGGGAGGGATACGCAGTATTTT.

V usage is TRBV4-1 and J usage is TRBJ2-7, with D maybe TRBD2 (7 bases). Germline CDR1 and CDR2: MGHRA and YSYEKL. This CDR3 spans 19 amino acids. V dropped 0 bases and J dropped 3 bases, with 24 bases sitting between them. CDR3 in DNA: TGCGCCAGCAGCCAAGATGGGGGGGCCTCCAACCAACCTTACTACGAGCAGTACTTC. Encoded protein: CASSQDGGASNQPYYEQYF.